This T cell receptor (beta chain) appears in the sequencing data of a study of shared clonotypes between healthy human individuals. TCRdb's copy holds only in-frame clones and misses some; the assay was immunoSEQ multiplex PCR. The sample contains about 490,000 clones, 79% of which appear only once. This CDR3 has 14 residues. Germline CDR1 reads MRHNA; CDR2 reads SNTAGT. J gave up 2 bases and V 6 bases, and 6 bases lay outside the gene matches. What was sequenced was PBMCs. The chain recombines TRBV6-4 with TRBJ2-7; 8 bases are a match to TRBD1. The TCR comes from a woman in her thirties or forties in good health. Some clones in this sample may be carry-over from other donors' samples. The CDR3 region is CASSARDRTYEQYF. The CDR3 DNA sequence: TGTGCCAGCAGCGCAAGGGACAGGACCTACGAGCAGTACTTC.